Each of the 21 T cell receptor beta chains below was sequenced from the same sample in a study of PD-1 blockade in mismatch repair-deficient tumors. Data came from immunoSEQ multiplex PCR; TCRdb stores just in-frame clones and leaves some out. Of 70,000 to 95,000 clones listed, 70% to 90% were seen once; the top ten hold around 5.5%. The sample consisted of peripheral blood, taken 44 weeks after starting pembrolizumab. These receptors were obtained from an adult with mismatch repair-deficient cancer.

This chain links TRBV19 with TRBJ1-1; unclear D gene. CDR1 is LNHDA and CDR2 is SQIVND in the germline V gene (reference sequence). The CDR3 has 12 amino acids. V lost 8 bases and J 3 bases, leaving 10 bases between the germline ends. The CDR3 DNA sequence: TGTGCCAGTGCTACTGGGGACACTGAAGCTTTCTTT. It yields the protein CASATGDTEAFF.

This clone was counted only a few times. The chain couples TRBV7-2 to TRBJ1-4; a weak D match, TRBD1 (6 bases). The V and J ends lost 1 base and 0 bases respectively, with 9 bases between them. CDR1 is SGHTA, CDR2 FQGNSA, per germline. This CDR3 is 16 amino acids long. CDR3 loop: CASSLEGQPTNEKLFF. The CDR3 DNA sequence: TGTGCCAGCAGCTTAGAAGGACAGCCAACTAATGAAAAACTGTTTTTT.

The J gene is TRBJ1-3, the V gene TRBV19; D unresolved. Trimming removed 5 bases at V and 0 bases at J, with 11 bases between. The CDR3 spans 15 residues. Germline V CDR1 and CDR2: LNHDA, SQIVND (reference sequence). CDR3 sequence: CASSPRRNSGNTIYF. In DNA form, the CDR3 reads TGTGCCAGTAGTCCCCGACGGAACTCTGGAAACACCATATATTTT.

The chain carries TRBV18 and TRBJ1-1; D not resolved. Germline lookup yields CDR1 KGHSH and CDR2 LQKENI. The CDR3 runs to 17 residues. Deletions cut 2 bases from V and 4 bases from J, with 20 bases between. The CDR3 is CASSPSGRLPRGTEAFF. The CDR3 DNA follows: TGTGCCAGCTCACCATCCGGCCGCCTCCCGCGGGGCACTGAAGCTTTCTTT. Filled out from reference TRBV18 and TRBJ1-1, the complete variable domain reads NAGVMQNPRHLVRRRGQEARLRCSPMKGHSHVYWYRQLPEEGLKFMVYLQKENIIDESGMPKERFSAEFPKEGPSILRIQQVVRGDSAAYFCASSPSGRLPRGTEAFFGQGTRLTVV.

The CDR3 sequence is CASSPSSRAANTGELFF. In DNA form, the CDR3 reads TGCGCCAGCAGCCCCTCGAGTAGAGCGGCGAACACCGGGGAGCTGTTTTTT. V and J are TRBV5-1 and TRBJ2-2; D might be TRBD2 (5 bases). The CDR3 runs to 17 residues. Germline values: CDR1 SGHRS, CDR2 YFSETQ. V shed 4 bases and J shed 0 bases, with 16 bases lying between them.

DNA for the CDR3: TGTGCCAGCAGCTTAGGGGTTCGGGAGATAGATACGCAGTATTTT. Amino acids: CASSLGVREIDTQYF. This chain joins TRBV11-2 and TRBJ2-3; D is perhaps TRBD2 (6 bases). The ends were cut back, 1 base at V and 5 bases at J, with 13 bases in the middle. In germline, CDR1 is SGHAT, CDR2 FQNNGV. The CDR3 loop spans 15 amino acids.

This sequence joins TRBV6-6 and TRBJ2-1; D is unresolved. V gave up 5 bases and J gave up 8 bases, with 13 bases separating them. Germline V gene data show CDR1 as MNHNY and CDR2 as SVGAGI (reference sequence). This CDR3 is 13 amino acids long. The CDR3 here is CASSRYTLDEQFF. The CDR3 nucleotides read TGTGCCAGCAGTCGCTACACGCTTGATGAGCAGTTCTTC.

V is TRBV10-3 and J is TRBJ1-2; unclear D gene. The CDR3 covers 14 residues. Trimming left V 2 bases short and J 10 bases short, with 17 bases between. Germline assignment: CDR1 ENHRY and CDR2 SYGVKD. CDR3 coding DNA: TGTGCCATCAGTGAGGGTCATCCCGGGCTTGACTACACCTTC. This encodes CAISEGHPGLDYTF.

The chain joins TRBV19 to TRBJ2-5; TRBD2 agrees at 9 bases. Germline lookup yields CDR1 LNHDA and CDR2 SQIVND (reference sequence). The length of the CDR3 is 17 residues. Trimming removed 5 bases from V and 1 base from J; junction bases left unmatched: 11. CDR3 sequence (DNA): TGTGCCAGTAGTTCATCCTCGAGAGCGGGAGGCCAAGAGACCCAGTACTTC. It yields the protein CASSSSSRAGGQETQYF. Full variable domain (rest looked up from reference TRBV19 and TRBJ2-5): DGGITQSPKYLFRKEGQNVTLSCEQNLNHDAMYWYRQDPGQGLRLIYYSQIVNDFQKGDIAEGYSVSREKKESFPLTVTSAQKNPTAFYLCASSSSSRAGGQETQYFGPGTRLLVL.

This chain joins TRBV6-5 and TRBJ2-2; the match to TRBD2 covers 8 bases. CDR1 and CDR2 (germline): MNHEY, SVGAGI. The ends lost 2 bases at V and 6 bases at J; junction bases unmatched: 8. The CDR3 has 16 residues. The CDR3 protein is CASSYAPGGLAGELFF. The CDR3 nucleotides read TGTGCCAGCAGTTACGCCCCGGGGGGGCTTGCCGGGGAGCTGTTTTTT.

The chain employs TRBV7-2 and TRBJ2-7; perhaps TRBD1 as D (5 bases). The CDR3 extends over 14 amino acids. The V end lost 2 bases, the J end lost 3 bases, and 11 bases lay between the germline ends. The germline gives CDR1 SGHTA, CDR2 FQGNSA. CDR3 residues: CASSLNSGHYEQYF. CDR3 bases: TGTGCCAGCAGCTTAAATTCAGGACACTACGAGCAGTACTTC.

The rearrangement uses TRBV5-1 and TRBJ1-1; D remains unclear. Germline V CDR1 and CDR2: SGHRS, YFSETQ. The CDR3 is made up of 14 amino acids. Deletions cut 0 bases from V and 2 bases from J, with 8 bases between. The CDR3 is CASSLGHINTEAFF. CDR3 sequence (DNA): TGCGCCAGCAGCTTGGGGCATATTAACACTGAAGCTTTCTTT.

The CDR3 nucleotides are TGTGCCAGTCACAATCCGGGGCCTACGAACACCGGGGAGCTGTTTTTT. As protein: CASHNPGPTNTGELFF. The chain links TRBV19 to TRBJ2-2; D could derive from TRBD1 or TRBD2 (5 bases each). V lost 8 bases and J 0 bases, leaving 16 bases between the germline ends. From germline, CDR1 is LNHDA and CDR2 SQIVND (reference sequence). This CDR3 region has 16 residues.

Of note for this clone: At one end, the junction sequence differs from germline, possibly due to a read error. In the same sample, other DNA sequences code for this CDR3. V is TRBV27 and J is TRBJ2-7, with D perhaps TRBD1 or TRBD2 (5 bases each). The CDR3 consists of 16 residues. The germline V gene has CDR1 MNHEY and CDR2 SMNVEV (reference sequence). CDR3 protein: CASSSPVRDGSYEQYF. In DNA form, the CDR3 reads TGCGCCAGCAGTTCACCGGTAAGGGACGGATCCTACGAGCAGTACTTC.

The chain has TRBV5-3 and TRBJ2-7; 7 positions match TRBD1. TRBV5-3 is known as an ORF, though its function is uncertain. The junction had 3 bases not matched to a gene; V was cut back by 0 bases and J by 3 bases. The length of the CDR3 is 14 residues. CDR3 in DNA: TGTGCCAGAAGCTTGGGACAGGGTCTCTACGAGCAGTACTTC. It codes for CARSLGQGLYEQYF.

The V gene is TRBV6-5, the J gene TRBJ2-1; TRBD1 might be the D (6 bases). CDR1 and CDR2 (germline): MNHEY, SVGAGI. Trimming pared 5 bases from V and 4 bases from J, leaving 9 bases between. This CDR3 has 13 residues. CDR3 in amino acids: CASSRDNYNEQFF. The CDR3 DNA reads TGTGCCAGCAGTCGGGACAATTACAATGAGCAGTTCTTC.

The rearrangement uses TRBV7-9 and TRBJ2-6, with D perhaps matching TRBD1 (5 bases). The CDR3 spans 17 residues. CDR1 is SEHNR, CDR2 FQNEAQ, per germline (reference sequence). The V gene lost 5 bases and the J gene lost 0 bases, with 14 bases spanning the gap. The CDR3 sequence is CASSKDSHYSGANVLTF. The DNA for the CDR3 is TGTGCCAGCAGCAAAGACAGCCACTACTCTGGGGCCAACGTCCTGACTTTC.

The V call is TRBV5-1, the J call TRBJ1-5; the D is unclear. V lost 4 bases and J lost 2, with 13 bases in between. This CDR3 has 15 residues. Germline loops: CDR1 SGHRS, CDR2 YFSETQ. Here the CDR3 DNA reads TGCGCCAGCAGCATATCCACCGGGGGCAATCAGCCCCAGCATTTT. Translated, it gives CASSISTGGNQPQHF.

This chain connects TRBV2 to TRBJ2-7; 8 nucleotides align to TRBD2. Per germline, CDR1 SNHLY and CDR2 FYNNEI. V was pared by 3 bases and J by 2 bases, with 3 bases of the junction left unmatched. The CDR3 extends over 14 amino acids. CDR3 DNA: TGTGCCAGCAGTGATGCGGGGGGAGCCTACGAGCAGTACTTC. It is translated as CASSDAGGAYEQYF.

The chain is built from TRBV5-1 and TRBJ1-1; D unresolved. The germline CDR1 and CDR2 sequences are SGHRS and YFSETQ. The V end lost 1 base, the J end lost 1 base, and 8 bases lay between the germline ends. This CDR3 comprises 14 residues. The CDR3 DNA reads as TGCGCCAGCAGCTTGTACACTCAGAACACTGAAGCTTTCTTT. This codes for CASSLYTQNTEAFF. Using reference TRBV5-1 and TRBJ1-1 for the parts outside the CDR3, the full variable domain is KAGVTQTPRYLIKTRGQQVTLSCSPISGHRSVSWYQQTPGQGLQFLFEYFSETQRNKGNFPGRFSGRQFSNSRSEMNVSTLELGDSALYLCASSLYTQNTEAFFGQGTRLTVV.

The chain combines TRBV11-2 with TRBJ2-2; possible D gene TRBD1, 6 bases. CDR3 size: 19 residues. Germline CDR1 is SGHAT and CDR2 is FQNNGV. V was cut by 2 bases and J by 2 bases, with 21 bases left in between. CDR3 sequence (DNA): TGTGCCAGCAGCTTACCAATGTCCCGGGACAACAATAACACCGGGGAGCTGTTTTTT. Translation gives CASSLPMSRDNNNTGELFF.